Described below is a single TCR beta chain sequence and its context. These data originate in a study of technical replicates of blood from a few donors. The CDR3 consists of 16 residues. The germline gives CDR1 SGHVS, CDR2 FNYEAQ. Trimming removed 0 bases from V and 2 bases from J; junction bases left unmatched: 1. TCRdb keeps only in-frame clones here, not all; method: immunoSEQ multiplex PCR. The sample shows tens of thousands of clones, 75% to 90% of them seen only once. Sequencing was carried out using PBMCs. The genes are TRBV7-6 and TRBJ2-1; 10 bases agree with TRBD2. The source is a human donor in good health. Some clones in this sample may be carry-over from other donors' samples. For the CDR3, the DNA is TGTGCCAGCAGCTTAGCTAGCGGGGGGACCTACAATGAGCAGTTCTTC. Amino acid sequence: CASSLASGGTYNEQFF.